This T cell receptor (beta chain) was recovered during a study of blood T cell repertoires in COVID-19 (TCRdb year 2020). General notes on the study: The collaborator samples originated in the United States, Italy and Spain and spanned the acute and convalescent phases of COVID-19. Subjects who had been exposed to COVID-19, were actively infected with it, or had recovered from it provided the deeply sampled blood TCRbeta repertoires that made up the dataset. The samples were drawn from the first 160 participants of the ongoing ImmuneRACE study and from more than 1,000 subjects provided by 6 global collaborators. Where available, HLA class I and class II types were taken from metadata supplied by the sample provider and were not determined by assay-based typing. Sample metadata almost always included a de-identified subject ID, COVID-19 status, age in years and sex. The prospective study material was composed of cDNA or gDNA derived from T cells, B-cell-depleted T cells, or PBMCs. The repertoires were released in a freely available public database intended as a resource for research on the immune response to SARS-CoV-2. Summary of the overall study and its limitations: How much clinical and demographic metadata was included differed by source and by participant, and the metadata was provided uncurated.

Collaborating institutions collected whole blood in K2EDTA tubes following their own protocols. For TCRbeta analysis, collaborators shipped samples as frozen whole blood, isolated PBMCs, or DNA extracted from either of those sample types. A word on this clone: Its antigen is currently not known. No quality values exist for individual bases; no much larger clone is one base distant.

The immunoSEQ Assay, a bias-controlled multiplex PCR, was used to amplify TCRbeta CDR3 regions from genomic DNA. On the authors' methods: The number of nucleated cells in each sample was estimated from the amplification of reference gene primers within the assay. To quantify the absolute abundance of each unique TCRbeta CDR3 rearrangement, sequence reads were collapsed and filtered. For each sample, productive Simpson clonality was calculated as the square root of Simpson's diversity index over productive rearrangements. The table was pulled from immuneACCESS by TCRdb, which kept in-frame rearrangements only. Such tables lose some clones; where checked, under half of the loss comes from unresolved V genes, and the rest has no known cause. The V and J calls and clone size were taken over from that table, and D and trimming were inferred from the DNA. In all, the sample holds over 85,000 clones, and 70% to 90% of those were seen once. Together, the top ten hold roughly a sixth of the sample.

The V end loses 6 bases and the J end loses 3 bases, and a stretch of 12 bases separates them. Taken from the germline V gene, the CDR1 and CDR2 loops are MDHEN and SYDVKM. The CDR3 has 14 amino acids, counting the end cysteine and phenylalanine. CDR3 DNA only is kept here, 42 bases in frame from base 1. The origin of this receptor is a woman aged 80 or over with acute or convalescent COVID-19. Sequencing was carried out using peripheral blood. The chain is assembled from TRBV28 and TRBJ1-5, with TRBD1 perhaps the D gene, on 5 matching bases. The DNA sequence reads TGTGCCAGCAGGCCCCAGGGCGTCAATCAGCCCCAGCATTTT. Translated, this is CASRPQGVNQPQHF. With all but the CDR3 taken from the reference TRBV28 and TRBJ1-5 genes, the full variable domain is: DVKVTQSSRYLVKRTGEKVFLECVQDMDHENMFWYRQDPGLGLRLIYFSYDVKMKEKGDIPEGYSVSREKKERFSLILESASTNQTSMYLCASRPQGVNQPQHFGDGTRLSIL.